These 27 T cell receptor beta chains were sequenced from one sample in a study of blood T cell repertoires in COVID-19. Repertoires were generated with immunoSEQ multiplex PCR, while TCRdb's copy carries only in-frame clones and drops some. The sample lists 110,000 to 150,000 clones, around three quarters occurring once. The specimen was peripheral blood. These receptors came from a middle-aged man with active or convalescent COVID-19.

This clone was counted a few times. V gene TRBV28 combines with J gene TRBJ1-2; TRBD1 agrees at 10 bases. CDR1 and CDR2 (germline): MDHEN, SYDVKM. This CDR3 is built from 16 residues. With 3 bases clipped from V and 4 bases from J, the junction kept 8 bases outside the gene matches. This CDR3 is CASSFLGTGEGYGYTF. CDR3 coding DNA: TGTGCCAGCAGTTTTCTGGGGACAGGGGAGGGCTATGGCTACACCTTC.

V and J are TRBV7-9 and TRBJ2-7, with 9 positions matching TRBD2. The CDR3 is 16 residues long. CDR1 and CDR2 (germline): SEHNR, FQNEAQ (reference sequence). V shed 4 bases and J 2 bases; nucleotides not matched to a gene: 9. CDR3 loop: CASSWGGGRGTYEQYF. CDR3 in DNA: TGTGCCAGCAGCTGGGGTGGCGGGAGGGGTACCTACGAGCAGTACTTC. Combining the CDR3 with reference TRBV7-9 and TRBJ2-7 gives the whole variable domain DTGVSQNPRHKITKRGQNVTFRCDPISEHNRLYWYRQTLGQGPEFLTYFQNEAQLEKSRLLSDRFSAERPKGSFSTLEIQRTEQGDSAMYLCASSWGGGRGTYEQYFGPGTRLTVT.

This clone was seen only once. The chain has TRBV29-1 and TRBJ2-7, with 9 bases matching TRBD2. This CDR3 comprises 15 residues. With 1 base clipped from V and 2 bases from J, the junction kept 6 bases outside the gene matches. Per the germline V gene, CDR1 is SQVTM and CDR2 is ANQGSEA. This CDR3 reads CSVEVRASGTYEQYF. The CDR3 DNA reads as TGCAGCGTTGAAGTTAGGGCTAGCGGGACCTACGAGCAGTACTTC.

This clone was found once. The chain joins TRBV5-4 to TRBJ1-6, with D possibly being TRBD1 (5 bases). The V end lost 1 base, the J end lost 6 bases, and 8 bases lay between the germline ends. This CDR3 is 14 amino acids long. The germline CDR1 and CDR2 sequences are SGHNT and YYREEE (reference sequence). In nucleotides, the CDR3 is TGTGCCAGCAGCTTGTTAAGGGGTAATTCACCCCTCCACTTT. Its protein is CASSLLRGNSPLHF.

The chain uses TRBV10-3 and TRBJ2-3; D gene ambiguous. CDR3 length: 13 amino acids. Trimming took 6 bases from V and 3 from J, leaving 10 bases between them. Germline V gene lookup returns CDR1 ENHRY and CDR2 SYGVKD. CDR3 residues: CAISLRLTDTQYF. The DNA of the CDR3 is TGTGCCATCAGCCTGAGACTTACAGATACGCAGTATTTT.

This clone was detected only a few times. The V call is TRBV4-1, the J call TRBJ1-2, with D possibly TRBD1 on 6 matching bases. Germline V lookup: CDR1 MGHRA, CDR2 YSYEKL. The CDR3 spans 14 residues. V was shortened by 0 bases and J by 5 bases, with 10 bases between the two germline ends. The CDR3 DNA follows: TGCGCCAGCAGCCAAGAAAACAGGGTGTATGGCTACACCTTC. This translates into CASSQENRVYGYTF.

The chain has TRBV5-8 and TRBJ1-3; no clear D. This CDR3 is 15 amino acids long. The germline V gene has CDR1 SGHTS and CDR2 YDEGEE. The V end lost 2 bases, the J end lost 0 bases, and 9 bases lay between the germline ends. Written as DNA, the CDR3 is TGTGCCAGCAGCTTCAGGCATTTCTCTGGAAACACCATATATTTT. Its translation: CASSFRHFSGNTIYF. Combining the CDR3 with reference TRBV5-8 and TRBJ1-3 gives the whole variable domain EAGVTQSPTHLIKTRGQQATLRCSPISGHTSVYWYQQALGLGLQFLLWYDEGEERNRGNFPPRFSGRQFPNYSSELNVNALELEDSALYLCASSFRHFSGNTIYFGEGSWLTVV.

V usage is TRBV29-1 and J usage is TRBJ2-1; 7 nucleotides align to TRBD2. Losses at the gene ends were 4 bases for V and 0 bases for J; bases not matched to a gene: 3. Germline loops: CDR1 SQVTM, CDR2 ANQGSEA. The CDR3 runs to 14 residues. CDR3 protein: CSVVRGSSYNEQFF. In DNA form, the CDR3 reads TGCAGCGTTGTTCGCGGGAGCTCCTACAATGAGCAGTTCTTC.

V usage is TRBV10-3 and J usage is TRBJ2-5, with D unclear. Germline values: CDR1 ENHRY, CDR2 SYGVKD. Trimming removed 3 bases at V and 3 bases at J, with 8 bases between. The CDR3 sequence is 13 residues long. The CDR3: CAISEAIKETQYF. The CDR3 bases are TGTGCCATCAGTGAAGCGATAAAAGAGACCCAGTACTTC.

This sequence joins TRBV19 and TRBJ1-2; no clear D gene. This CDR3 contains 15 residues. Germline V gene lookup returns CDR1 LNHDA and CDR2 SQIVND (reference sequence). The ends were cut back, 2 bases at V and 4 bases at J, with 14 bases in the middle. The CDR3 sequence: CASSITSGQAYGYTF. The CDR3 DNA follows: TGTGCCAGTAGTATAACGAGCGGGCAGGCCTATGGCTACACCTTC.

The genes are TRBV28 and TRBJ2-2, with a weak D call TRBD2 (6 bases). CDR1 is MDHEN and CDR2 is SYDVKM in the germline V gene. The CDR3 is 13 residues long. V was pared by 7 bases and J by 4 bases, with 10 bases between. The CDR3 spells CASTKEGTGELFF. DNA for the CDR3: TGTGCCAGCACCAAGGAGGGCACCGGGGAGCTGTTTTTT.

In this sample, this clone turned up once. The chain is built from TRBV7-9 and TRBJ1-1, with TRBD1 matching over 8 bases. The CDR3 extends over 15 amino acids. The ends lost 6 bases at V and 2 bases at J; junction bases unmatched: 8. Germline V lookup: CDR1 SEHNR, CDR2 FQNEAQ (reference sequence). The CDR3 here is CASSPDRGGNTEAFF. The DNA of the CDR3 is TGTGCCAGCAGTCCCGACAGGGGAGGCAACACTGAAGCTTTCTTT.

The chain links TRBV25-1 to TRBJ2-7, with TRBD2 identical over 8 bases. The trim removed 2 bases at V and 3 bases at J, leaving 6 bases unmatched. This CDR3 comprises 15 residues. Germline V lookup: CDR1 MGHDK, CDR2 SYGVNS. The CDR3 region is CASSELGRGGYEQYF. CDR3 nucleotides: TGTGCCAGCAGTGAACTCGGGAGGGGAGGCTACGAGCAGTACTTC.

V gene TRBV27 combines with J gene TRBJ1-6; 7 bases are a match to TRBD1. The V and J ends lost 6 bases and 7 bases, in that order; junction bases with no gene match: 6. Germline assignment: CDR1 MNHEY and CDR2 SMNVEV (reference sequence). This CDR3 contains 14 residues. The DNA for the CDR3 is TGTGCCAGCAGCTACAGGGGAGTAAATTCACCCCTCCACTTT. Its translation is CASSYRGVNSPLHF.

This chain uses TRBV11-1 with TRBJ2-7; D is possibly TRBD2 (6 bases). CDR1 and CDR2 from the germline V gene are SGHAT and FQDESV (reference sequence). This CDR3 has 14 amino acids. Trimming stripped 4 bases from V and 1 base from J, with 11 bases between. CDR3 DNA: TGTGCCAGCAGCTCCCGAGCGGGTTCCTACGAGCAGTACTTC. Its protein is CASSSRAGSYEQYF.

The rearrangement links TRBV6-5 to TRBJ2-1; 11 bases match TRBD2. Germline trimming cut 7 bases from V and 6 bases from J; bases unmatched to any gene: 8. This CDR3 has 15 residues. The germline CDR1 and CDR2 sequences are MNHEY and SVGAGI. The CDR3 loop is CASIELAGGGNEQFF. In DNA, the CDR3 is TGTGCCAGCATCGAGCTAGCGGGAGGTGGCAATGAGCAGTTCTTC.

This chain links TRBV27 with TRBJ1-2; TRBD1 might be the D (5 bases). The CDR3 sequence is 14 residues long. With 5 bases removed from V and 6 bases from J, the gap between germline ends came to 16 bases. Per germline, CDR1 MNHEY and CDR2 SMNVEV (reference sequence). For the CDR3, the DNA is TGTGCCAGCAGTCTGGGGCCTCGCCGGGATGGCTACACCTTC. Its translation: CASSLGPRRDGYTF.

This clone was seen more than once but under ten times. The chain couples TRBV5-4 to TRBJ1-6; D not certain. CDR3 length: 16 residues. Per the germline V gene, CDR1 is SGHNT and CDR2 is YYREEE (reference sequence). The V end was cut by 0 bases, the J end by 5 bases, with 12 bases between. The DNA of the CDR3 is TGTGCCAGCAGCTTGGGACGGGGAAGGAATAATTCACCCCTCCACTTT. It encodes CASSLGRGRNNSPLHF.

The V and J genes are TRBV18 and TRBJ2-3, with 9 bases matching TRBD2. The CDR3 extends over 15 amino acids. Germline V gene data show CDR1 as KGHSH and CDR2 as LQKENI. V shed 6 bases and J 3 bases; nucleotides not matched to a gene: 7. The DNA of the CDR3 is TGTGCCAGCTCGAGGGTAGCGGGAGCTACAGATACGCAGTATTTT. As protein: CASSRVAGATDTQYF.

The rearrangement uses TRBV5-8 and TRBJ2-1; 8 bases fit TRBD1. This CDR3 has 13 residues. V dropped 0 bases and J dropped 8; count of bases not matched to a gene: 1. Germline CDR1 is SGHTS and CDR2 is YDEGEE. CDR3 in amino acids: CASSLAGGYEQFF. The DNA of the CDR3 is TGTGCCAGCAGCTTGGCAGGGGGCTATGAGCAGTTCTTC.

V is TRBV28 and J is TRBJ1-3; D remains ambiguous. This CDR3 contains 12 residues. The V and J ends lost 6 bases and 9 bases respectively, with 12 bases between them. Per the germline V gene, CDR1 is MDHEN and CDR2 is SYDVKM. CDR3 loop: CASSYAPGTIYF. CDR3 in DNA: TGTGCCAGCAGCTACGCGCCAGGCACCATATATTTT. The variable domain in full, completed from reference TRBV28 and TRBJ1-3, reads DVKVTQSSRYLVKRTGEKVFLECVQDMDHENMFWYRQDPGLGLRLIYFSYDVKMKEKGDIPEGYSVSREKKERFSLILESASTNQTSMYLCASSYAPGTIYFGEGSWLTVV.

This sequence joins TRBV7-3 and TRBJ2-5, with D possibly TRBD2 on 6 matching bases. The CDR3 covers 16 residues. V gave up 2 bases and J gave up 0 bases, with 13 bases separating them. Per germline, CDR1 SGHTA and CDR2 FQGTGA. The CDR3 coding sequence is TGTGCCAGCAGCTTAGGGCGGGAAAGGTACCAAGAGACCCAGTACTTC. Residues: CASSLGRERYQETQYF.

This chain links TRBV7-9 with TRBJ2-2, with 7 bases identical to TRBD1. Germline values: CDR1 SEHNR, CDR2 FQNEAQ (reference sequence). The CDR3 sequence is 16 residues long. V lost 3 bases, J lost 4 bases, and 8 bases stayed unmatched. CDR3 residues: CASSFLRDRGTGELFF. The DNA of the CDR3 is TGTGCCAGCAGCTTCCTCCGGGACAGAGGCACCGGGGAGCTGTTTTTT.

This clone has more than one count but fewer than ten. The chain recombines TRBV7-2 with TRBJ1-1; no clear D gene. CDR1 and CDR2 (germline): SGHTA, FQGNSA. The CDR3 is 14 residues long. Trimming took off 5 bases at V and 2 bases at J, with 12 bases between the two ends. DNA of the CDR3: TGTGCCAGCAGCCCAGAACAATTTAACACTGAAGCTTTCTTT. Translated: CASSPEQFNTEAFF.

The rearrangement uses TRBV28 and TRBJ2-6; possible D gene TRBD2, 5 bases. This CDR3 spans 15 amino acids. Germline assignment: CDR1 MDHEN and CDR2 SYDVKM. With 7 bases removed from V and 0 bases from J, the gap between germline ends came to 10 bases. The CDR3 protein is CASKTTSSGANVLTF. The DNA for the CDR3 is TGTGCCAGCAAGACTACTAGCTCTGGGGCCAACGTCCTGACTTTC.

This clone was observed a handful of times. The chain has TRBV18 and TRBJ2-5, with D hard to call. Trimming took 0 bases from V and 7 from J, leaving 12 bases between them. CDR1 and CDR2 (germline): KGHSH, LQKENI. The CDR3 loop spans 14 amino acids. The CDR3 DNA reads TGTGCCAGCTCACCACCGGCGGTTTGGGTGACCCAGTACTTC. It yields the protein CASSPPAVWVTQYF.

The V gene is TRBV25-1, the J gene TRBJ2-5; 14 nucleotides agree with TRBD2. The V and J ends lost 4 bases and 5 bases, in that order; junction bases with no gene match: 6. This CDR3 spans 16 amino acids. Germline V gene sequence: CDR1 MGHDK, CDR2 SYGVNS. The CDR3 region has the DNA TGTGCCAGCAGTGGGGGGACTAGCGGGAGTATTGAGACCCAGTACTTC. Translated: CASSGGTSGSIETQYF.